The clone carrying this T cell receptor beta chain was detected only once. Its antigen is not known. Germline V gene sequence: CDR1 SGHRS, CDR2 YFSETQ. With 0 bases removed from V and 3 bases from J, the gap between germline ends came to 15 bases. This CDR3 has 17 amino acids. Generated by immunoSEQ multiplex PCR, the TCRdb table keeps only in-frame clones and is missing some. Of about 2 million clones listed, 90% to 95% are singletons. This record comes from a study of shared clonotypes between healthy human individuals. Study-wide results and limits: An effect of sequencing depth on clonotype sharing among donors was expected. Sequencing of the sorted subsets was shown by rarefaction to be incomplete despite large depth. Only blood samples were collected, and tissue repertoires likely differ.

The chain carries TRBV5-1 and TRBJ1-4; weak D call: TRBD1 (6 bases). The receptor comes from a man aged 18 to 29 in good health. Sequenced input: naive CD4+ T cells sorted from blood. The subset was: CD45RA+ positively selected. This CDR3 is CASSLGDTITANEKLFF. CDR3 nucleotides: TGCGCCAGCAGCTTGGGGGACACGATAACGGCTAATGAAAAACTGTTTTTT.